The 3 T cell receptor beta chains below come from one sample, sequenced in a study of T cell responses to AZD1222 COVID-19 vaccine. TCRdb keeps only in-frame clones here, not all; method: immunoSEQ multiplex PCR. The table lists over 150,000 clones, roughly 90% of them singletons. The sample consisted of peripheral blood, taken on day 0 of AZD1222 vaccination. These receptors were collected from an adult in good health.

The CDR3 reads CASSVRPRESPGTSGRRGGTQYF. The CDR3 DNA reads TGTGCCAGCAGCGTCCGCCCCAGAGAAAGCCCCGGGACTAGCGGTCGGCGCGGCGGTACGCAGTATTTT. The chain couples TRBV9 to TRBJ2-3, with 11 positions matching TRBD2. Losses at the gene ends were 2 bases for V and 8 bases for J; bases not matched to a gene: 31. The CDR3 is 23 amino acids. Germline V gives CDR1 SGDLS, CDR2 YYNGEE.

The V call is TRBV30, the J call TRBJ2-5; D remains ambiguous. V dropped 1 base and J dropped 0 bases, with 15 bases sitting between them. Germline CDR1 and CDR2: GTSNPN and SVGIG (reference sequence). The length of the CDR3 is 16 residues. Written as DNA, the CDR3 is TGTGCCTGGAGTGAAGGCAGAGGCCTGTACCAAGAGACCCAGTACTTC. It specifies CAWSEGRGLYQETQYF.

The chain is built from TRBV7-9 and TRBJ1-1; tentatively, D is TRBD1 (6 bases). This CDR3 has 15 residues. V lost 0 bases to trimming and J lost 9 bases, with 17 bases between them. Germline CDR1 SEHNR, CDR2 FQNEAQ (reference sequence). CDR3 residues: CASSLAGNRDSKAFF. The CDR3 nucleotides are TGTGCCAGCAGCTTAGCAGGGAACAGGGACTCAAAAGCTTTCTTT.